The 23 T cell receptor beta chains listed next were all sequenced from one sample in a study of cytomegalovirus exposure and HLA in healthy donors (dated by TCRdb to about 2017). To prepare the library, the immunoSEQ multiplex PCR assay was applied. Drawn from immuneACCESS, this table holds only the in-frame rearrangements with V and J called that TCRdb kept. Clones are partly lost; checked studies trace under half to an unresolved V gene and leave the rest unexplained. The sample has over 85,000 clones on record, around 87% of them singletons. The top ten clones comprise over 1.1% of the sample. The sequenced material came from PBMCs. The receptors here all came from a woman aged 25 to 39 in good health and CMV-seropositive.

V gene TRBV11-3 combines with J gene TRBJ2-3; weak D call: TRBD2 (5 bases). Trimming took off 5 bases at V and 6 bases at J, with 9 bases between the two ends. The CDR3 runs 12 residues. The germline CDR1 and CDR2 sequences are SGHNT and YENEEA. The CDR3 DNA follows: TGTGCCAGCAGCCCCGGCGGGGATACGCAGTATTTT. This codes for CASSPGGDTQYF.

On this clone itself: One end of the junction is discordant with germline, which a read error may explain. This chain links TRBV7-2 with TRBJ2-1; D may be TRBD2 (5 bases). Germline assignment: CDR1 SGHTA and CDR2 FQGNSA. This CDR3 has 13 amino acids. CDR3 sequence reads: CASSLEVSRDRIF. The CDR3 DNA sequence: TGTGCCAGCAGCTTAGAAGTGTCCCGGGATCGGATCTTC.

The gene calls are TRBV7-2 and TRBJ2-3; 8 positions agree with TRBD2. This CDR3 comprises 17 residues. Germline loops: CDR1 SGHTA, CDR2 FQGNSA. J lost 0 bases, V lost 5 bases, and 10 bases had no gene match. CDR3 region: CASSSRSGGFSTDTQYF. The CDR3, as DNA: TGTGCCAGCAGCAGTCGGAGCGGGGGTTTTAGCACAGATACGCAGTATTTT.

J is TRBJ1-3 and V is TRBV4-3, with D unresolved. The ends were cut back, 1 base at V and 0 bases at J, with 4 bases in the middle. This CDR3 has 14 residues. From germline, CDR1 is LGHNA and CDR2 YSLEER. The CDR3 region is CASSQGVSGNTIYF. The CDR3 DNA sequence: TGCGCCAGCAGCCAAGGCGTCTCTGGAAACACCATATATTTT.

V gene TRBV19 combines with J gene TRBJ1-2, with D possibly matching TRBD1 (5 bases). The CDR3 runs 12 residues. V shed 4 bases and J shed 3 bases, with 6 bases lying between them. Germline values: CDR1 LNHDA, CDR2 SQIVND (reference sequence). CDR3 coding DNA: TGTGCCAGTAGTAGGGGCGACTATGGCTACACCTTC. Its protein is CASSRGDYGYTF.

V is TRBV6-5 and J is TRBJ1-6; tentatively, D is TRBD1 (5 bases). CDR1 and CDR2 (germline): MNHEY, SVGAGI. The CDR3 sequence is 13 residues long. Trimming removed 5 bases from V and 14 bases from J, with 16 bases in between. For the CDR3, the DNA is TGTGCCAGCAGTGCGGGGCCAGCCGTGGCCCTCCACTTT. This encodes CASSAGPAVALHF.

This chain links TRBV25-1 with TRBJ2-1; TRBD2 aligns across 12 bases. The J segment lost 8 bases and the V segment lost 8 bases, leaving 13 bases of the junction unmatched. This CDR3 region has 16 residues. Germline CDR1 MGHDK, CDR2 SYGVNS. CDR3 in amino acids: CASLYGTSGSTYEQFF. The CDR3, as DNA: TGTGCCAGCCTTTACGGGACTAGCGGGTCTACTTATGAGCAGTTCTTC. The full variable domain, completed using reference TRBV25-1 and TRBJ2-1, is EADIYQTPRYLVIGTGKKITLECSQTMGHDKMYWYQQDPGMELHLIHYSYGVNSTEKGDLSSESTVSRIRTEHFPLTLESARPSHTSQYLCASLYGTSGSTYEQFFGPGTRLTVL.

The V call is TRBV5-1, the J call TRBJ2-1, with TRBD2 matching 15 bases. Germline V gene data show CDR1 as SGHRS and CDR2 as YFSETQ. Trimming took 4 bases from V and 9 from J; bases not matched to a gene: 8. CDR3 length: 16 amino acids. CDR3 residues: CASSPAGTSGRPEQFF. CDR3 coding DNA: TGCGCCAGCAGCCCAGCTGGGACTAGCGGGAGGCCTGAGCAGTTCTTC.

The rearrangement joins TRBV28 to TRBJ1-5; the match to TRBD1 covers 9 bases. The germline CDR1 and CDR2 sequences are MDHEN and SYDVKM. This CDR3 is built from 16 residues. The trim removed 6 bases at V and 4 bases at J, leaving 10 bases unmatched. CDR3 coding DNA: TGTGCCAGCAGCTATACCGGGACAGGGCAAAATCAGCCCCAGCATTTT. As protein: CASSYTGTGQNQPQHF.

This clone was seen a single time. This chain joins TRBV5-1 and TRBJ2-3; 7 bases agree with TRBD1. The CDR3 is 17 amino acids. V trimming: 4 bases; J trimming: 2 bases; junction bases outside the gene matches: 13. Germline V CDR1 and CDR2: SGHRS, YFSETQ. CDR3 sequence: CASSGVGTESFTDTQYF. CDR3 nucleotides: TGCGCCAGCAGCGGAGTTGGGACAGAATCTTTCACAGATACGCAGTATTTT.

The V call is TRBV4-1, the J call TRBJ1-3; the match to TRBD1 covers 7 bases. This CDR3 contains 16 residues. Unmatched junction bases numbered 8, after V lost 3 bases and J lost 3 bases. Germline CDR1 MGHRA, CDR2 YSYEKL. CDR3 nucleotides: TGCGCCAGCAGCCAGCCGACAGGGCCCCGTGGAAACACCATATATTTT. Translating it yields CASSQPTGPRGNTIYF.

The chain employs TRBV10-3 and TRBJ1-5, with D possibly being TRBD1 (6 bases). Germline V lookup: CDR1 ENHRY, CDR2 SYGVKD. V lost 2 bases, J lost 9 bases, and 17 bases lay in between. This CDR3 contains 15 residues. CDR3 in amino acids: CAISEDRGGHGPQHF. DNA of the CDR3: TGTGCCATCAGTGAGGATAGGGGGGGACATGGGCCCCAGCATTTT.

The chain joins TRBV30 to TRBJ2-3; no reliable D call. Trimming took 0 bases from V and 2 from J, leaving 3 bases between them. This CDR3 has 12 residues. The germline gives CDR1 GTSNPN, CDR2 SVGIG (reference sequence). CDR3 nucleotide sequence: TGTGCCTGGAGTGTACTCACAGATACGCAGTATTTT. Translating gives CAWSVLTDTQYF.

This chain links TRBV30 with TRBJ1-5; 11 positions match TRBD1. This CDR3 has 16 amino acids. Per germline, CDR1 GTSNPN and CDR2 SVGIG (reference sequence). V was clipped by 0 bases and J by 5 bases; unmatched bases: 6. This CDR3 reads CAWSVQGQGADQPQHF. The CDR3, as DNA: TGTGCCTGGAGTGTACAAGGACAGGGGGCTGATCAGCCCCAGCATTTT.

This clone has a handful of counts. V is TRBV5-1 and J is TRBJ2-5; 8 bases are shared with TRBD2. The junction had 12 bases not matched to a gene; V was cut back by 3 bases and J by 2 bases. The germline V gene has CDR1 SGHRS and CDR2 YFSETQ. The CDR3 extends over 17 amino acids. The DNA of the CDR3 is TGCGCCAGCAGCTCCAACCTAGCGGGCGGGGTACAAGAGACCCAGTACTTC. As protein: CASSSNLAGGVQETQYF.

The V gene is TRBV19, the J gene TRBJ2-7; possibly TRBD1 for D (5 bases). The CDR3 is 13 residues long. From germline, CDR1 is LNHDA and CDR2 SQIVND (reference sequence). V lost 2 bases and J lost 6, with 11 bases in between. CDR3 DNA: TGTGCCAGTAGTATACAGCAGGGTGGCGAGCAGTACTTC. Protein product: CASSIQQGGEQYF.

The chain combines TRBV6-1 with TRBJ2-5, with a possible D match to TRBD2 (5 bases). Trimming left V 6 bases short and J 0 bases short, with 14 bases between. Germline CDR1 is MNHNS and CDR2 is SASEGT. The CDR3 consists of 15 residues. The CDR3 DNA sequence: TGTGCCAGCAGGCCGGCGAGGGCGTACCAAGAGACCCAGTACTTC. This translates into CASRPARAYQETQYF.

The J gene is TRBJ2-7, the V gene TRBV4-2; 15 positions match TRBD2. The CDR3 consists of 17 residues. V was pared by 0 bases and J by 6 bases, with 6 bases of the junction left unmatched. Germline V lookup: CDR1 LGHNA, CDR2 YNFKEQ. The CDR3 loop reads CASSQDLVGLAGGEQYF. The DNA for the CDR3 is TGTGCCAGCAGCCAAGATTTGGTGGGACTAGCGGGAGGCGAGCAGTACTTC.

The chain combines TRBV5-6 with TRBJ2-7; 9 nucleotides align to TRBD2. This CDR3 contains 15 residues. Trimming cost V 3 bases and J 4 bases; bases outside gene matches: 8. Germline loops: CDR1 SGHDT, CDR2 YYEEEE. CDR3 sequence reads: CASSYLRGGAYEQYF. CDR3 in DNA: TGTGCCAGCAGCTACTTACGCGGGGGGGCTTACGAGCAGTACTTC.

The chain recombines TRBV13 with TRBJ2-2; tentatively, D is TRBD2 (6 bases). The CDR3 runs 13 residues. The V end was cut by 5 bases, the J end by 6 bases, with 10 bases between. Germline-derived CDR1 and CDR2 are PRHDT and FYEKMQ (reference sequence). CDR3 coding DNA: TGTGCCAGCAGCCCTGGAGGGCCCGGGGAGCTGTTTTTT. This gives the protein CASSPGGPGELFF. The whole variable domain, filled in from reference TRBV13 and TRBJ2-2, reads AAGVIQSPRHLIKEKRETATLKCYPIPRHDTVYWYQQGPGQDPQFLISFYEKMQSDKGSIPDRFSAQQFSDYHSELNMSSLELGDSALYFCASSPGGPGELFFGEGSRLTVL.

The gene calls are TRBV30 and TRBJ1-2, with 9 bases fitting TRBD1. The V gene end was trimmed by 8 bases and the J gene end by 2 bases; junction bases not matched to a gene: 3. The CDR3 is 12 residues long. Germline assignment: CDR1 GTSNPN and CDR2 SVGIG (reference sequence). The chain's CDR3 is CATGQGNYGYTF. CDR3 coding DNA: TGTGCCACAGGACAGGGGAACTATGGCTACACCTTC. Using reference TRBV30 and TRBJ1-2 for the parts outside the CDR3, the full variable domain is SQTIHQWPATLVQPVGSPLSLECTVEGTSNPNLYWYRQAAGRGLQLLFYSVGIGQISSEVPQNLSASRPQDRQFILSSKKLLLSDSGFYLCATGQGNYGYTFGSGTRLTVV.

The CDR3 is CSVFYGSRQGPVDQPQHF. CDR3 coding DNA: TGCAGCGTGTTTTACGGGTCTCGACAGGGACCTGTTGATCAGCCCCAGCATTTT. The chain uses TRBV29-1 and TRBJ1-5; TRBD1 agrees at 7 bases. Germline CDR1 is SQVTM and CDR2 is ANQGSEA. The J segment lost 5 bases and the V segment lost 6 bases, leaving 22 bases of the junction unmatched. This CDR3 contains 18 residues.

CDR3 DNA sequence: TGTGCCAGCAGCCCGAGGAGGACTCGAGATAATAGCAATCAGCCCCAGCATTTT. This gives the protein CASSPRRTRDNSNQPQHF. This chain links TRBV5-5 with TRBJ1-5; D is unresolved. CDR3 length: 18 amino acids. V was shortened by 4 bases and J by 0 bases, with 20 bases between the two germline ends. Germline V CDR1 and CDR2: SGHKS, YYEKEE (reference sequence). Supplemented by reference TRBV5-5 and TRBJ1-5, the full variable domain reads DAGVTQSPTHLIKTRGQQVTLRCSPISGHKSVSWYQQVLGQGPQFIFQYYEKEERGRGNFPDRFSARQFPNYSSELNVNALLLGDSALYLCASSPRRTRDNSNQPQHFGDGTRLSIL.